The rows below give T cell receptor beta chains drawn from one sample of a study of tumor and adjacent non-tumor tissue in lung cancer. Each CDR3 protein is one row after TCRdb ran MiXCR on the multiplex PCR reads. The table records under 150,000 distinct CDR3 sequences, 66% of them present only once. The sample consisted of lung tumor tissue. These receptors were collected from a man aged 30 to 45 with non-small cell lung cancer. The CDR3 runs from the conserved cysteine through the conserved F or W. The order of the fields is V gene, D gene, CDR3 length, clone size, J gene, CDR3 DNA, CDR3 protein. A D gene is named only where the DNA matches it firmly. Clone size is not always given. Where it is, it says once, few, many or a class for expanded clones.

TRBV20-1,NA,13,NA,TRBJ2-5,TGCAGTGCTAGAGCGCAGAGTAGCGGTACCCAGATCTTC,CSARAQSSGTQIF
TRBV24-1,TRBD1,16,NA,TRBJ2-2,TGTGCCACCAGTGACGCAGACAGGGGAATAACCGGGGAGCTGTTTTTT,CATSDADRGITGELFF
TRBV6-2/TRBV6-3,TRBD1,14,many,TRBJ2-3,TGTGCCAGCGGCGACAGGGGCATTCAGGATACGCAGTATTTT,CASGDRGIQDTQYF
TRBV29-1,NA,13,NA,TRBJ2-7,TGCAGCGTTTCTAGTGGTGGGGTCTACGAGCAGTACTTC,CSVSSGGVYEQYF
TRBV6-1,TRBD1,15,once,TRBJ2-2,TGTGCCAGCAGGTCCGGGACAGGGGGGAACGGGGAGCTGTTTTTT,CASRSGTGGNGELFF
TRBV4-1,NA,16,NA,TRBJ1-4,TGTACCAGCAGCCCTACACTCACTCGGGGAAATGAAAAACTGTTTTTT,CTSSPTLTRGNEKLFF
TRBV11-2,NA,19,NA,TRBJ2-1,TGTGCCTGCAGCTTAGTCCTGCTCCAGGGCGGGTTTCTGGACAATGAGCAGTTATTC,CACSLVLLQGGFLDNEQLF
TRBV6-2/TRBV6-3,TRBD2,15,NA,TRBJ2-2,TGCGCCAGCGGGAAGGGACTTGTAGACACTGGGGAGCTGTTTTTT,CASGKGLVDTGELFF
TRBV7-8,NA,14,NA,TRBJ1-1,TGTGCCAGCCGGGGCGAGATCATGAACACTGAAGCTTTCTTT,CASRGEIMNTEAFF
TRBV20-1,NA,15,NA,TRBJ1-2,TGCAGTGCTAGAGATAGGACCCGGACCCCCTATGGCTACATCTTC,CSARDRTRTPYGYIF
TRBV5-6,TRBD2,16,once,TRBJ2-1,TGTTCCAGCAGCTTGAGCGGGACTAGCGGGTACAATGAGCAGTTCTTC,CSSSLSGTSGYNEQFF
TRBV20-1,TRBD1,16,few,TRBJ2-7,TGCAGTGCTAGGCCCAGGGGGTGGTTTGGCTCCTACGAGCAGCACTTC,CSARPRGWFGSYEQHF
TRBV5-1,NA,13,few,TRBJ1-1,TGCGCCAGCAGCTTGGGTTTAGGTACTGAAGCTTTCTTT,CASSLGLGTEAFF
TRBV28,NA,15,NA,TRBJ2-3,TGTGCCAGCAATTTTGGAGACGAGGGAACAGATACGCAGTATTTT,CASNFGDEGTDTQYF
TRBV20-1,TRBD2,16,NA,TRBJ2-3,TGCAGTGCGATTCACTTAGCGGGGGGTATCACAGATACGCAGTGTTTT,CSAIHLAGGITDTQCF
TRBV5-6,NA,14,NA,TRBJ1-5,TGTGCCAGCAGCGTGAGGGTGGGCAATCAGCCCCAGCATTTT,CASSVRVGNQPQHF
TRBV20-1,TRBD1,13,many,TRBJ1-6,TGCAGTGCTCTGGACAGGGTGAATTCACCCCTCCACTTT,CSALDRVNSPLHF
TRBV11-3,NA,13,NA,TRBJ1-3,TGTGCCAGCTACACTGGCTCTGGAAACACCATATATTTT,CASYTGSGNTIYF
TRBV19,TRBD1,13,few,TRBJ1-1,TGTGCCAGTAGAAGGACAGGGGACACTGAAGCTTTCTTT,CASRRTGDTEAFF
TRBV20-1,NA,13,many,TRBJ1-2,TGCAGTGCTAGAGATTGGACAGATGGGGGCTACACCTTC,CSARDWTDGGYTF
TRBV13,TRBD1,20,NA,TRBJ1-4,TGTGCCAGCAGCTCATCACTCCCGGGACAGGGACCCGCAACTAATGAAAAACTGTTTTTT,CASSSSLPGQGPATNEKLFF
TRBV4-2,NA,12,many,TRBJ1-1,TGTGCCAGCAGCCAAGCCTACACTGAAGCTTTCTTT,CASSQAYTEAFF
TRBV11-3,NA,16,few,TRBJ2-3,TGTGCCAGCAGTCTAAGGATTAGCGGTATCACAGATACGCAGTATTTT,CASSLRISGITDTQYF
TRBV6-2/TRBV6-3,NA,12,many,TRBJ1-1,TGTGCCAGCAGTTACGCGGGGGCCGGGGCTTTCTTT,CASSYAGAGAFF
TRBV20-1,TRBD2,15,once,TRBJ2-1,TGCAGTGTTAGACACGGGGGGAGGGCCTACAATAAGCAGTTCTTC,CSVRHGGRAYNKQFF
TRBV20-1,NA,17,NA,TRBJ2-3,TGCAGTGTCACTAGTGGGGGGGGGCCTAGCCCCACAGATATGCAGTATTTT,CSVTSGGGPSPTDMQYF
TRBV20-1,TRBD2,15,NA,TRBJ2-5,TGCAGTGCTAGAGACTTCGAGCGGGAGTGGGAGACCCAGTACTTC,CSARDFEREWETQYF
TRBV20-1,TRBD1,16,many,TRBJ1-6,TGCAGTGCTAGAGGCCCCGGGACAGGGTATAATTCACCCCTCCACTTT,CSARGPGTGYNSPLHF
TRBV4-1,TRBD1,15,NA,TRBJ1-5,TGCGCCAGCAGCCCAGAGGACAGGGGTGATCGGCCCCAGCATTTT,CASSPEDRGDRPQHF
TRBV7-3,NA,15,NA,TRBJ2-5,TGTGCCAGCAGTCAGGACCGCACCCGGGGGATAGCCCAGTACTTC,CASSQDRTRGIAQYF
TRBV21-1,NA,13,NA,TRBJ2-1,TGTGCCAGTCAGACTAGCGGGGAGGATGAGCAGTTCTTC,CASQTSGEDEQFF
TRBV5-6,NA,13,few,TRBJ1-1,TGTGCCAGCAGCACCACCGGGCCTGAGGGAGCTTTCTTT,CASSTTGPEGAFF
TRBV29-1,NA,13,NA,TRBJ1-1,TGCAGCCTTGCCGGGGGAGCGGGTGCTGAAGCTTTCTTT,CSLAGGAGAEAFF
TRBV20-1,TRBD2,14,NA,TRBJ2-3,TGCAGTGTAAACCCGGGAGGCCTCACAGATACGCAGTATTTT,CSVNPGGLTDTQYF
TRBV13,TRBD1,14,many,TRBJ1-2,TGTGCCAGCAGCTTAGCGGGACAGGGCGACGGCTACACCTTC,CASSLAGQGDGYTF
TRBV20-1,NA,14,NA,TRBJ2-3,TGCGGTGCTAGAAGGCCAGTAGGCACAGATACGCAGTATTTT,CGARRPVGTDTQYF
TRBV20-1,NA,11,many,TRBJ1-6,TGCAGTGCTAGAGAGGGTTCACCCCTCCACTTT,CSAREGSPLHF
TRBV29-1,NA,14,NA,TRBJ1-1,TGCAGCGTTGTGACTTGGGGCCAGAACACTGAAGTTTCCTTT,CSVVTWGQNTEVSF
TRBV29-1,TRBD1,12,many,TRBJ1-1,TGCAGCGGGAGGGACAGTCACACTGAAGCTTTCTTT,CSGRDSHTEAFF
TRBV4-1,TRBD1,15,NA,TRBJ1-2,TGCGCCAGCAGCCAATCGACAGGGGAGGGCTGTGGTTACACCTTC,CASSQSTGEGCGYTF
TRBV20-1,NA,14,NA,TRBJ2-3,TGCAGTGCATCCGGGGGCCACAGCCCAGATACGCAGTATTTT,CSASGGHSPDTQYF
TRBV11-2,TRBD2,15,once,TRBJ2-1,TGTGCCAGCAACCCAGGGACTAGCGGTATGAATGAGCAGTTCTTC,CASNPGTSGMNEQFF
TRBV4-1,NA,17,NA,TRBJ2-2,TGCGCCTGCAGCCAACGGGACAACAGATACTTCACCCGGGAGCTGTTTTTT,CACSQRDNRYFTRELFF
TRBV11-2,TRBD1,13,NA,TRBJ1-2,TGTCCCAGTACTTTAACAGGGGTAAATGGCTACACCTTT,CPSTLTGVNGYTF
TRBV4-1,NA,17,NA,TRBJ2-1,TGCGCCAGCAGCCAAGATTGGCCATCTAGCTCCTACAATGAGCAGTCCTTC,CASSQDWPSSSYNEQSF
TRBV7-9,NA,13,NA,TRBJ2-2,TGTGCCAGCAGCCTAAGTCGCGCCGGGGAGCTGTTTTTT,CASSLSRAGELFF
TRBV29-1,NA,11,many,TRBJ2-2,TGCAGCGTACGGGACACCGGGGAGCTGTTTTTT,CSVRDTGELFF
TRBV11-2,TRBD2,17,NA,TRBJ2-1,TGTGCCAGCAGTTTATGGAAATTAGCGGGAGCCCACAGTGAGCAGTTCTTC,CASSLWKLAGAHSEQFF
TRBV29-1,TRBD1,13,NA,TRBJ2-7,TGCAGCGTTATGACAGGGACCTCCTACAAGCAGTACTTC,CSVMTGTSYKQYF
TRBV7-9,NA,13,NA,TRBJ1-5,TGTGCCAGCAGCGACCCGACGGTGGGGGCCCAGCATTTT,CASSDPTVGAQHF
TRBV4-2,NA,15,NA,TRBJ2-7,TGTGGCAGTAGACTACAGGACGCAAGCTCCTACGAGCAGTACTTC,CGSRLQDASSYEQYF
TRBV4-1,NA,15,NA,TRBJ2-5,TGCGCCAGGAGCCAAAGGGGAGGGGGACGAGAGACCCAGTACTTC,CARSQRGGGRETQYF
TRBV29-1,NA,16,many,TRBJ1-1,TGCAGCGTTGAAGATCCAGAGAAAGGTACGAACACTGAAGCTTTCTTT,CSVEDPEKGTNTEAFF
TRBV4-2,NA,15,NA,TRBJ2-7,TGTGCCAGCAGCCATCAGGGGACGAGGGGCTACGAGCAGTACTTC,CASSHQGTRGYEQYF
TRBV20-1,NA,12,NA,TRBJ1-2,TGCAGTGTCCGCAGAGGATGGGGTGGCTACACCTTC,CSVRRGWGGYTF
TRBV11-1,NA,15,NA,TRBJ2-2,TGTGCCAGCGTCTTATATCGAAGGGAAACCGGGGAGCTGTTTTTT,CASVLYRRETGELFF
TRBV18,TRBD1,14,NA,TRBJ2-7,TGTGCCAGCTCACGGACAGGGTACGGCTATGAGCAGTACTTC,CASSRTGYGYEQYF
TRBV6-6,NA,13,few,TRBJ2-7,TGTGCCAGCACCCGAGGACAGTTCTACGAGCAGTACTTC,CASTRGQFYEQYF